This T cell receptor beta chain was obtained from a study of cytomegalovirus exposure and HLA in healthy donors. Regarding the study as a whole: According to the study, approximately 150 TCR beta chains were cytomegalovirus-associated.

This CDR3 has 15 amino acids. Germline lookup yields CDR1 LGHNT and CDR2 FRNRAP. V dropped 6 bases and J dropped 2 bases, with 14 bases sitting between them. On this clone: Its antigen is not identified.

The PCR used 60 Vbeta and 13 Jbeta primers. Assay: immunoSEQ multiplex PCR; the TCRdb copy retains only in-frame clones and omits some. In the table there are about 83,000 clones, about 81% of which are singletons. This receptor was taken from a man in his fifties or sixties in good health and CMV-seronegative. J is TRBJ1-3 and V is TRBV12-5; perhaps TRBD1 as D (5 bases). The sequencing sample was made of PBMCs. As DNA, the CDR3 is TGTGCTAGTGGCCTCGGCGGGGGGGCTGGAAACACCATATATTTT. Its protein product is CASGLGGGAGNTIYF.